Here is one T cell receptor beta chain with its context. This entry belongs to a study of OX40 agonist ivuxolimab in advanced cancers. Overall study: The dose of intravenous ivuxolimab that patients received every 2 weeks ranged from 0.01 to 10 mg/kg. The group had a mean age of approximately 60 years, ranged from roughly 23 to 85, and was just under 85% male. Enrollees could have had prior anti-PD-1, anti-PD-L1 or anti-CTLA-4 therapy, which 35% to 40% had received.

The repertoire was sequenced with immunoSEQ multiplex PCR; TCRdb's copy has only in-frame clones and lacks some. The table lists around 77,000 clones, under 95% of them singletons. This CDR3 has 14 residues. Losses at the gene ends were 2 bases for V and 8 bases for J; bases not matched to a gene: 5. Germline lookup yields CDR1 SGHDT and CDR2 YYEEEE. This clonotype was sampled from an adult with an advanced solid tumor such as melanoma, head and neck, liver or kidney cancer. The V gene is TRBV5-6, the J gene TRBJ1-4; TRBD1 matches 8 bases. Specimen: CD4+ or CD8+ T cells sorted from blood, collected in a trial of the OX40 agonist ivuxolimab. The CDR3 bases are TGTGCCAGCAGCTTCGGACAGGGTTCGGAAAAACTGTTTTTT. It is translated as CASSFGQGSEKLFF.